The 29 T cell receptor beta chains in this list originate from one sample, sequenced in a study of follicular helper T cells after annual influenza vaccination. The method was immunoSEQ multiplex PCR; TCRdb's version includes in-frame clones alone and lacks a portion of them. The data hold more than 9,000 clones, with approximately 81% observed a single time. Time point noted: 2015-2016 season, 7 days after influenza vaccination. The sequencing here drew on CXCR5+ CD38- circulating T follicular helper cells from blood, taken 7 days after influenza vaccination. The subset is: circulating Tfh, non-naive CD4+CXCR5+PD-1+ (ICOS+CD38+ or ICOS-CD38-). Receptors were obtained from an adult who received the influenza vaccine.

This chain connects TRBV18 to TRBJ2-3, with D perhaps being TRBD1 or TRBD2 (5 bases each). Trimming took 2 bases from V and 2 from J, leaving 8 bases between them. CDR1 is KGHSH, CDR2 LQKENI, per germline. The CDR3 runs 14 residues. The CDR3 here is CASSPGGHTDTQYF. The CDR3 nucleotides are TGTGCCAGCTCACCAGGGGGTCACACAGATACGCAGTATTTT.

This clone appeared a few times. The chain is built from TRBV28 and TRBJ1-5, with D perhaps TRBD1 (6 bases). Germline CDR1 is MDHEN and CDR2 is SYDVKM. Deletions cut 11 bases from V and 5 bases from J, with 16 bases between. This CDR3 contains 13 residues. The CDR3: CACRRGAHQPQHF. The DNA of the CDR3 is TGTGCCTGTCGGCGGGGGGCCCATCAGCCCCAGCATTTT.

The chain links TRBV11-2 to TRBJ1-2; D call uncertain. CDR1 and CDR2 from the germline V gene are SGHAT and FQNNGV. The CDR3 has 17 amino acids. Between the trimmed V and J ends, which lost 5 bases and 2 bases, there was a span of 21 bases. CDR3 in DNA: TGTGCCAGCAGCGCACTGAAGATAGGTTTCCCAAACTATGGCTACACCTTC. Encoded protein: CASSALKIGFPNYGYTF.

The chain couples TRBV5-1 to TRBJ1-3; D is perhaps TRBD1 (5 bases). Trimming removed 1 base at V and 3 bases at J, with 11 bases between. CDR3 length: 15 residues. Looked up from germline, CDR1 is SGHRS and CDR2 is YFSETQ. CDR3 protein: CASSLFWGDGNTIYF. The CDR3 region has the DNA TGCGCCAGCAGCTTGTTTTGGGGGGATGGAAACACCATATATTTT.

The J gene is TRBJ2-7, the V gene TRBV9, with 7 bases that match TRBD1. V gave up 1 base and J gave up 3 bases; unmatched junction bases: 7. The CDR3 loop spans 15 amino acids. Per the germline V gene, CDR1 is SGDLS and CDR2 is YYNGEE. The CDR3 here is CASSVSTGTDYEQYF. CDR3 sequence (DNA): TGTGCCAGCAGCGTATCAACCGGGACAGACTACGAGCAGTACTTC.

V is TRBV27 and J is TRBJ1-6, with D unclear. The CDR3 runs 17 residues. The V end lost 3 bases, the J end lost 2 bases, and 14 bases lay between the germline ends. Germline V lookup: CDR1 MNHEY, CDR2 SMNVEV (reference sequence). CDR3 region: CASSFLFRDTYNSPLHF. The CDR3 nucleotides are TGTGCCAGCAGTTTCTTGTTTAGGGATACCTATAATTCACCCCTCCACTTT.

The V gene is TRBV6-5, the J gene TRBJ2-4; TRBD1 agrees at 8 bases. The CDR3 contains 13 residues. The germline gives CDR1 MNHEY, CDR2 SVGAGI. The junction had 9 bases not matched to a gene; V was cut back by 1 base and J by 16 bases. CDR3: CASSYLPGQETYF. The CDR3 bases are TGTGCCAGCAGTTACTTGCCGGGACAGGAGACTTACTTC.

The chain recombines TRBV2 with TRBJ1-3; D remains ambiguous. The germline V gene has CDR1 SNHLY and CDR2 FYNNEI. V dropped 7 bases and J dropped 1 base, with 11 bases sitting between them. The CDR3 runs to 14 residues. The CDR3 coding sequence is TGTGCCAGCACCACCGACGCTTCTGGAAACACCATATATTTT. This sequence encodes CASTTDASGNTIYF.

This clone was seen a single time. This chain connects TRBV7-2 to TRBJ2-3; D is uncertain. In germline, CDR1 is SGHTA, CDR2 FQGNSA. V was shortened by 3 bases and J by 1 base, with 11 bases between the two germline ends. CDR3 length equals 15 residues. CDR3 coding DNA: TGTGCCAGCAGCTTCTCCACTCCGGGCACAGATACGCAGTATTTT. Translation gives CASSFSTPGTDTQYF.

This rearrangement joins TRBV11-3 to TRBJ2-1; D might be TRBD2 (5 bases). Looked up from germline, CDR1 is SGHNT and CDR2 is YENEEA. The germline V and J ends were trimmed by 3 bases and 7 bases, with 13 bases remaining between them. This CDR3 is built from 14 residues. The CDR3 sequence is CASSLTGYGNEQFF. The CDR3 nucleotides are TGTGCCAGCAGCTTGACGGGGTACGGTAATGAGCAGTTCTTC.

The rearrangement joins TRBV4-2 to TRBJ2-2; TRBD2 aligns across 9 bases. Trimming took 4 bases from V and 8 from J; bases not matched to a gene: 14. Germline lookup yields CDR1 LGHNA and CDR2 YNFKEQ. The CDR3 extends over 17 amino acids. The CDR3 DNA is TGTGCCAGCAGCCCCAGGCCTAGCGGGGTTCAGGGTGGGGAGCTGTTTTTT. Translated, it gives CASSPRPSGVQGGELFF.

The J gene is TRBJ1-2, the V gene TRBV30; D is ambiguous. Germline loops: CDR1 GTSNPN, CDR2 SVGIG (reference sequence). Trimming removed 3 bases at V and 6 bases at J, with 14 bases between. This CDR3 has 13 amino acids. CDR3 sequence: CAWSRGYSDGYTF. The CDR3 nucleotides read TGTGCCTGGAGCCGCGGGTATTCCGATGGCTACACCTTC.

This sequence joins TRBV10-3 and TRBJ2-7; TRBD1 might be the D (5 bases). This CDR3 contains 14 residues. Trimming removed 6 bases from V and 5 bases from J, with 17 bases in between. Germline CDR1 is ENHRY and CDR2 is SYGVKD. CDR3 loop: CAIRGPQGRNEQYF. The CDR3 bases are TGTGCCATCAGGGGGCCCCAGGGAAGGAACGAGCAGTACTTC.

The chain joins TRBV28 to TRBJ1-2, with 9 bases matching TRBD1. This CDR3 is 15 amino acids long. The junction had 5 bases not matched to a gene; V was cut back by 2 bases and J by 4 bases. Germline CDR1 is MDHEN and CDR2 is SYDVKM. As DNA, the CDR3 is TGTGCCAGCAGTTTACCGACGACAGGGGGCTATGGCTACACCTTC. Amino acids: CASSLPTTGGYGYTF.

The chain carries TRBV30 and TRBJ2-3, with D perhaps TRBD2 (5 bases). The germline V and J ends were trimmed by 1 base and 5 bases, with 13 bases remaining between them. The CDR3 runs to 14 residues. Germline values: CDR1 GTSNPN, CDR2 SVGIG (reference sequence). The chain's CDR3 is CAWSAPGSIDTQYF. The CDR3 DNA sequence: TGTGCCTGGAGTGCTCCGGGGTCGATAGATACGCAGTATTTT.

The chain employs TRBV4-3 and TRBJ1-2; 7 bases are a match to TRBD1. V gave up 4 bases and J gave up 0 bases; unmatched junction bases: 5. Germline V gives CDR1 LGHNA, CDR2 YSLEER. The CDR3 is 15 residues long. In DNA, the CDR3 is TGCGCCAGCAGCCGAGACAGGGCCTCTAACTATGGCTACACCTTC. Protein: CASSRDRASNYGYTF.

This clone was recorded once. The chain couples TRBV10-1 to TRBJ2-6; unclear D gene. Germline CDR1 reads WNHNN; CDR2 reads SYGVQD (reference sequence). The CDR3 is made up of 17 amino acids. Trimming cost V 6 bases and J 0 bases, with 15 bases left between them. CDR3: CASSRLPLTSGANVLTF. The CDR3 bases are TGCGCCAGCAGCCGACTCCCATTAACCTCTGGGGCCAACGTCCTGACTTTC.

CDR3 sequence (DNA): TGTGCCAGCAAGGGTTGGGAGGATGGCTACACCTTC. It encodes CASKGWEDGYTF. The chain employs TRBV6-4 and TRBJ1-2; D is uncertain. V shed 7 bases and J shed 6 bases, with 12 bases lying between them. Germline V gives CDR1 MRHNA, CDR2 SNTAGT. The CDR3 sequence is 12 residues long.

The sample holds a few counts of this clone. The chain is built from TRBV2 and TRBJ1-5, with TRBD1 identical over 10 bases. The CDR3 has 13 residues. Germline V lookup: CDR1 SNHLY, CDR2 FYNNEI. V lost 6 bases, J lost 8 bases, and 4 bases stayed unmatched. The CDR3 protein is CASRDRGPKPQHF. CDR3 coding DNA: TGTGCCAGCAGAGACAGGGGGCCAAAGCCCCAGCATTTT.

CDR3 loop: CSAERQDVTFF. For the CDR3, the DNA is TGCAGTGCTGAGCGACAGGACGTGACTTTCTTT. J is TRBJ1-1 and V is TRBV20-1; D possibly corresponds to TRBD1 (6 bases). CDR1 and CDR2 from the germline V gene are DFQATT and SNEGSKA (reference sequence). The CDR3 is 11 residues long. V dropped 5 bases and J dropped 12 bases, with 16 bases sitting between them.

This chain connects TRBV6-5 to TRBJ2-7; D is undetermined. Germline lookup yields CDR1 MNHEY and CDR2 SVGAGI. The V end was cut by 4 bases, the J end by 5 bases, with 21 bases between. This CDR3 contains 16 residues. The CDR3 nucleotides read TGTGCCAGCAGTTCAACAGACTTACGTCAAGTCAACGAGCAGTACTTC. It codes for CASSSTDLRQVNEQYF.

The chain employs TRBV12-5 and TRBJ1-5, with D unclear. The CDR3 length is 17 residues. Trimming took off 7 bases at V and 0 bases at J, with 19 bases between the two ends. The germline V gene has CDR1 LGHNT and CDR2 FRNRAP. CDR3 protein: CASAPFRTSYSNQPQHF. In DNA form, the CDR3 reads TGTGCTAGTGCCCCGTTCAGGACGTCATATAGCAATCAGCCCCAGCATTTT.

The rearrangement uses TRBV5-6 and TRBJ1-1, with a weak D call TRBD1 (5 bases). This CDR3 has 13 amino acids. Germline assignment: CDR1 SGHDT and CDR2 YYEEEE. The V gene lost 3 bases and the J gene lost 1 base, with 7 bases spanning the gap. The CDR3 reads CASSWGRNTEAFF. CDR3 nucleotides: TGTGCCAGCAGCTGGGGACGGAACACTGAAGCTTTCTTT.

This clone was seen only a few times. The chain recombines TRBV30 with TRBJ1-2; D not resolved. In germline, CDR1 is GTSNPN, CDR2 SVGIG (reference sequence). The germline V and J ends were trimmed by 0 bases and 2 bases, with 7 bases remaining between them. This CDR3 contains 13 residues. Written as DNA, the CDR3 is TGTGCCTGGAGTGTAACGGGAAACTATGGCTACACCTTC. Translation gives CAWSVTGNYGYTF. Full variable domain (remainder filled in from reference TRBV30 and TRBJ1-2): SQTIHQWPATLVQPVGSPLSLECTVEGTSNPNLYWYRQAAGRGLQLLFYSVGIGQISSEVPQNLSASRPQDRQFILSSKKLLLSDSGFYLCAWSVTGNYGYTFGSGTRLTVV.

The chain joins TRBV2 to TRBJ1-2; unclear D gene. The germline gives CDR1 SNHLY, CDR2 FYNNEI. Deletions cut 8 bases from V and 8 bases from J, with 15 bases between. This CDR3 spans 12 amino acids. The CDR3 nucleotides are TGTGCCAGCTTCGGGGAGGGAGTGGGCTACACCTTC. It is translated as CASFGEGVGYTF.

The chain carries TRBV2 and TRBJ1-3; TRBD1 agrees at 10 bases. V lost 6 bases, J lost 8 bases, and 7 bases stayed unmatched. This CDR3 has 14 residues. From germline, CDR1 is SNHLY and CDR2 FYNNEI. The DNA of the CDR3 is TGTGCCAGCAGGAGGGGACAGGGGTGGGACACCATATATTTT. It yields the protein CASRRGQGWDTIYF.

There are a few counts of this clone. V gene TRBV19 combines with J gene TRBJ1-2; a possible D gene is TRBD1 (5 bases). From germline, CDR1 is LNHDA and CDR2 SQIVND (reference sequence). This CDR3 is built from 13 residues. V lost 3 bases and J lost 8, with 13 bases in between. CDR3 sequence reads: CASSISGQYGYTF. The DNA of the CDR3 is TGTGCCAGTAGTATTTCGGGGCAGTACGGCTACACCTTC. Full variable domain (remainder filled in from reference TRBV19 and TRBJ1-2): DGGITQSPKYLFRKEGQNVTLSCEQNLNHDAMYWYRQDPGQGLRLIYYSQIVNDFQKGDIAEGYSVSREKKESFPLTVTSAQKNPTAFYLCASSISGQYGYTFGSGTRLTVV.

This chain joins TRBV14 and TRBJ2-7; 7 bases fit TRBD1. Germline CDR1 is SGHDN and CDR2 is FVKESK. CDR3 length equals 15 residues. V lost 1 base to trimming and J lost 7 bases; unmatched junction nucleotides: 10. The CDR3 reads CASSQGLTGRWEQYF. DNA for the CDR3: TGTGCCAGCAGCCAAGGGTTGACAGGGCGATGGGAGCAGTACTTC.

This clone occurred once. The chain joins TRBV29-1 to TRBJ2-2; possible D gene TRBD1, 6 bases. CDR3 length: 12 residues. CDR1 and CDR2 from the germline V gene are SQVTM and ANQGSEA. V lost 6 bases, J lost 4 bases, and 9 bases lay in between. The CDR3 region is CSVTGRTGELFF. CDR3 bases: TGCAGCGTGACAGGTCGCACCGGGGAGCTGTTTTTT.